This T cell receptor beta chain was identified during a study of response to subunit inactivated influenza vaccine. A word on this clonotype: Its antigen remains unknown.

The CDR3 is 14 amino acids. Unmatched junction bases numbered 6, after V lost 7 bases and J lost 2 bases. Germline V lookup: CDR1 SNHLY, CDR2 FYNNEI. A single record per CDR3 protein comes from TCRdb applying MiXCR to the RT-PCR reads. The sample has roughly 650,000 distinct CDR3 sequences; 15% to 19% are singletons. General study results and limits: The study's authors posited that every seasonal influenza vaccination enlists few new T cells.

V is TRBV2 and J is TRBJ2-5; 8 nucleotides agree with TRBD1. The origin of this receptor is a man between 45 and 60 years old who received an inactivated influenza vaccine. The material sequenced was PBMCs from blood, taken roughly 13 days after vaccination. The CDR3 region has the DNA TGTGCCAGCACAGGGGGCCGAGGGCAAGAGACCCAGTACTTC. Its protein product is CASTGGRGQETQYF.